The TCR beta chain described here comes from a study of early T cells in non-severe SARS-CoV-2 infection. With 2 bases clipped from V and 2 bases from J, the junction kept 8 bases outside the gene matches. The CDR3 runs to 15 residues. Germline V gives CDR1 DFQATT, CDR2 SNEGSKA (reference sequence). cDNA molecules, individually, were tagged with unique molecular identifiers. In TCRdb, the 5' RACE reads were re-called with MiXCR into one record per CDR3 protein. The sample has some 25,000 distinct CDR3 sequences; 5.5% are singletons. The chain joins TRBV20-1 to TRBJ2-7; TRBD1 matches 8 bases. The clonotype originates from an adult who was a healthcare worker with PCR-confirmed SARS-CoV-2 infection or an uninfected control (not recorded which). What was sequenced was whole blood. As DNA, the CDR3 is TGCAGTGCTAGAAGGACAGGGCAAACACCCTACGAGCAGTACTTC. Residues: CSARRTGQTPYEQYF.